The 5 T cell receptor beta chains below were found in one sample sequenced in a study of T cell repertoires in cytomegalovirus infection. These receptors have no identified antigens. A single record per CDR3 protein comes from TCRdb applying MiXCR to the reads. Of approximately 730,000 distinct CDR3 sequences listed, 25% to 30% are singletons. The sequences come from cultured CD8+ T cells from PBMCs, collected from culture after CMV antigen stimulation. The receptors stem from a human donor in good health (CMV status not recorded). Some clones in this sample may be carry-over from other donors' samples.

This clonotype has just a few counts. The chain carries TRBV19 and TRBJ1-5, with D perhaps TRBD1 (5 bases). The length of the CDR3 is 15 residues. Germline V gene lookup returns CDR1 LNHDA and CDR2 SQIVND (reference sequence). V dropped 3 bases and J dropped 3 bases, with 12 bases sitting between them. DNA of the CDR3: TGTGCCAGTAGTATCCGCGGGGGTCTCAATCAGCCCCAGCATTTT. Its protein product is CASSIRGGLNQPQHF.

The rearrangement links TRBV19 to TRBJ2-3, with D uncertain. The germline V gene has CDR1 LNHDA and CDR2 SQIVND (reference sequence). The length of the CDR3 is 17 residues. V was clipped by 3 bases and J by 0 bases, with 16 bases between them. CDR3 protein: CASSMSKWLGSTDTQYF. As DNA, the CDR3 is TGTGCCAGTAGTATGAGTAAGTGGCTGGGGAGCACAGATACGCAGTATTTT. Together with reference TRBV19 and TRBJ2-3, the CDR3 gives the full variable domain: DGGITQSPKYLFRKEGQNVTLSCEQNLNHDAMYWYRQDPGQGLRLIYYSQIVNDFQKGDIAEGYSVSREKKESFPLTVTSAQKNPTAFYLCASSMSKWLGSTDTQYFGPGTRLTVL.

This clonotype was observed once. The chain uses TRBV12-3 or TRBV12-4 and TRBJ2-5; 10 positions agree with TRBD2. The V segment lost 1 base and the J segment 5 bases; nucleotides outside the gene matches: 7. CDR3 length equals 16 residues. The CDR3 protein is CASSLGVLAGKETQYF. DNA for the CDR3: TGTGCCAGCAGTTTAGGGGTACTAGCGGGGAAGGAGACCCAGTACTTC.

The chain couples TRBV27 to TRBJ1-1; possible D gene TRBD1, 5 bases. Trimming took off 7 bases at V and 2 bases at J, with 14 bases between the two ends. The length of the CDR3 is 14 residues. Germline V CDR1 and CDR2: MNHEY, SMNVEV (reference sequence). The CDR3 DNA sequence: TGTGCCAGCAATTGGGGCAGTAGTAACACTGAAGCTTTCTTT. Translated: CASNWGSSNTEAFF.

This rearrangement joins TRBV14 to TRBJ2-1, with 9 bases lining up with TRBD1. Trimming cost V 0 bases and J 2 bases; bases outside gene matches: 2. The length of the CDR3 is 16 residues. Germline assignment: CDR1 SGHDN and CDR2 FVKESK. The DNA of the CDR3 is TGTGCCAGCAGCCAAGAAAGGACAGGGGCCTACAATGAGCAGTTCTTC. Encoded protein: CASSQERTGAYNEQFF.